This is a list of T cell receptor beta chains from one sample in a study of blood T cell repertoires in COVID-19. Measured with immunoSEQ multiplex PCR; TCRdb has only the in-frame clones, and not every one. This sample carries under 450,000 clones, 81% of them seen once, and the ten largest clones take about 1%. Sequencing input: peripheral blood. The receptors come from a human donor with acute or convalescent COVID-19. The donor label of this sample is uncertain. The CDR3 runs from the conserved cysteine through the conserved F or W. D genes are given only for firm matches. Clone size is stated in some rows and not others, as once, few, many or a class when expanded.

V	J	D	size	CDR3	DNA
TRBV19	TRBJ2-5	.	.	CASSVGETQYF	TGTGCCAGTAGCGTCGGGGAGACCCAGTACTTC
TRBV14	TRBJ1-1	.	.	CASSRWRNTEAFF	TGTGCCAGCAGCCGCTGGAGGAACACTGAAGCTTTCTTT
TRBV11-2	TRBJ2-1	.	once	CASSLHTGSYNEQFF	TGTGCCAGCAGCTTGCACACAGGCTCCTACAATGAGCAGTTCTTC
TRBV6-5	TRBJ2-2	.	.	CAARAGLANTGELFF	TGTGCCGCGAGGGCCGGGCTGGCTAACACCGGGGAGCTGTTTTTT
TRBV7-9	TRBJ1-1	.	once	CASSLFRETTEAFF	TGTGCCAGCAGCTTATTCAGGGAAACCACTGAAGCTTTCTTT
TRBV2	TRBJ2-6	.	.	CASTTLGRSGANVLTF	TGTGCCAGCACCACCCTGGGGCGCTCTGGGGCCAACGTCCTGACTTTC
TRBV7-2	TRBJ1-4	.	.	CASSLVGLKEKLFF	TGTGCCAGCAGCTTAGTTGGACTGAAAGAAAAACTGTTTTTT
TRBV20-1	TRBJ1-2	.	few	CSPTGRDDYTF	TGCAGTCCCACGGGGAGGGACGACTACACCTTC
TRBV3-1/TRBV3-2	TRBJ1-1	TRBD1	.	CASTPTGFGTEAFF	TGTGCCAGCACCCCGACAGGGTTTGGTACTGAAGCTTTCTTT
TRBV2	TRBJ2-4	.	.	CASSLSRSKNIQYF	TGTGCCAGCAGTCTCTCGAGGAGCAAAAACATTCAGTACTTC
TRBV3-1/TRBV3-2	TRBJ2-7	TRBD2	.	CASSQAGGSYEQYF	TGTGCCAGCAGCCAAGCGGGGGGCTCCTACGAGCAGTACTTC
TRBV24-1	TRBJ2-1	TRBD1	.	CATSGLRDSNEQFF	TGTGCCACCAGTGGCCTCCGGGACAGCAATGAGCAGTTCTTC
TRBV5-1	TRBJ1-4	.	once	CASSSGRHGNEKLFF	TGCGCCAGCAGCTCAGGGCGGCATGGAAATGAAAAACTGTTTTTT
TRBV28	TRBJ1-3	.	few	CASSWGGMSGNTIYF	TGTGCCAGCAGTTGGGGGGGAATGAGTGGAAACACCATATATTTT
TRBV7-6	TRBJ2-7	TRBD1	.	CASSLMEGGGYEQYF	TGTGCCAGCAGCCTAATGGAAGGGGGCGGGTACGAGCAGTACTTC
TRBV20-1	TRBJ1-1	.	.	CSASTWGPEAFF	TGCAGTGCTAGTACCTGGGGGCCCGAAGCTTTCTTT
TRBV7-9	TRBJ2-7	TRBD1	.	CASSLGQGADEQYF	TGTGCCAGCAGCCTTGGACAGGGGGCCGACGAGCAGTACTTC
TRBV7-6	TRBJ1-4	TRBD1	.	CASSLYEGTGEEKLFF	TGTGCCAGCAGCTTATATGAGGGGACAGGGGAAGAAAAACTGTTTTTT
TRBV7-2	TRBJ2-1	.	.	CASSSPREAVYNEQFF	TGTGCCAGCAGCTCCCCGAGGGAGGCAGTTTACAATGAGCAGTTCTTC
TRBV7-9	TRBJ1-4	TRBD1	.	CASSLTTGWPGLFF	TGTGCCAGCAGCTTGACGACAGGGTGGCCCGGACTGTTTTTT
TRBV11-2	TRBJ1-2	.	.	CASSLGRRGGYTF	TGTGCCAGCAGCTTAGGTCGCCGGGGGGGCTACACCTTC
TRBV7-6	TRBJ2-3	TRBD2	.	CASSLGTSGAGTQYF	TGTGCCAGCAGCTTAGGGACTAGCGGTGCAGGGACGCAGTATTTT
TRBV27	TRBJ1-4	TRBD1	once	CASSTRDRGREKLFF	TGTGCCAGCAGTACCAGGGACAGGGGGCGAGAAAAACTGTTTTTT
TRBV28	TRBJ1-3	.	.	CASSLAGGGIYF	TGTGCCAGCAGCCTAGCCGGGGGAGGGATATATTTT
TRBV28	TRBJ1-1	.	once	CASSNQDALWEDTEAFF	TGTGCCAGCAGTAATCAGGATGCCCTTTGGGAGGACACTGAAGCTTTCTTT
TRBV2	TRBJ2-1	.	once	CASSEQGLNNEQFF	TGTGCCAGCAGTGAACAGGGGCTAAACAATGAGCAGTTCTTC
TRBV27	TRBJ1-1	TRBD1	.	CASRRQGGAEAFF	TGTGCCAGCAGACGACAGGGAGGCGCTGAAGCTTTCTTT
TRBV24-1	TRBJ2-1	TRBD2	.	CATSDSGLAGLEQFF	TGTGCCACCAGTGATTCTGGGCTAGCGGGGCTTGAGCAGTTCTTC
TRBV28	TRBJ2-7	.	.	CASSPNLGHRPYEQYF	TGTGCCAGCAGCCCGAACCTGGGACACCGCCCCTACGAGCAGTACTTC
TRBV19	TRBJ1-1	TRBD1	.	CASSRQGRTEAFF	TGTGCCAGTAGTCGACAGGGAAGGACTGAAGCTTTCTTT
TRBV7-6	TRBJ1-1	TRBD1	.	CASSPQGTNTEAFF	TGTGCCAGCAGTCCACAGGGGACCAACACTGAAGCTTTCTTT
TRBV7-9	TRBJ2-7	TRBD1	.	CASSMGQGFYEQYF	TGTGCCAGCAGCATGGGACAGGGTTTCTACGAGCAGTACTTC
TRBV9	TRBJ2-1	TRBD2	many	CASSPSAGGHNEQFF	TGTGCCAGCAGCCCCTCAGCGGGGGGGCACAATGAGCAGTTCTTC
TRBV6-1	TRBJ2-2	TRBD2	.	CASSGSGLRFHGELFF	TGTGCCAGCAGTGGGTCGGGACTAAGGTTTCACGGGGAGCTGTTTTTT
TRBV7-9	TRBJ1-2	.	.	CASSLGSSGPDYGYTF	TGTGCCAGCAGCTTAGGATCCTCTGGGCCTGACTATGGCTACACCTTC
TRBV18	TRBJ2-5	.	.	CASSPGAGQETQYF	TGTGCCAGCTCACCAGGGGCAGGCCAAGAGACCCAGTACTTC
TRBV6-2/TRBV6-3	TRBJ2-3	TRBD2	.	CASSYASGGSDTQYF	TGTGCCAGCAGTTACGCTAGCGGGGGTTCAGATACGCAGTATTTT
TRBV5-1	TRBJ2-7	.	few	CASSLASRRISYEQYF	TGCGCCAGCAGCTTGGCCTCCAGGAGGATCTCCTACGAGCAGTACTTC
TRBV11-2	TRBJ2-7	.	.	CASSFSLLTYEQYF	TGTGCCAGCAGCTTCAGTTTACTAACCTACGAGCAGTACTTC
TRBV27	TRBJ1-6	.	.	CASSFLGEGNSPLHF	TGTGCCAGCAGTTTTCTTGGGGAGGGGAATTCACCCCTCCACTTT
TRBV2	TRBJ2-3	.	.	CASTLGGKQYF	TGTGCCAGCACCCTGGGGGGTAAGCAGTATTTT
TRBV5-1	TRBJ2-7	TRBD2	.	CASSLERGSSYEQYF	TGCGCCAGCAGCTTGGAGCGGGGGAGCTCCTACGAGCAGTACTTC
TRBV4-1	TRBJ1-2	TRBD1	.	CASSAPTGDGYTF	TGCGCCAGCAGCGCTCCCACAGGGGACGGCTACACCTTC
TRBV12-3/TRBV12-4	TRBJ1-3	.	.	CASTMDSRNTIYF	TGTGCCAGCACCATGGACAGTAGAAACACCATATATTTT
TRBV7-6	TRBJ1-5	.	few	CASSPLGGYNQPQHF	TGTGCCAGCAGCCCCCTGGGGGGTTACAATCAGCCCCAGCATTTT
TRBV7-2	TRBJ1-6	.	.	CASSFPNEALHF	TGTGCCAGCAGCTTCCCCAACGAGGCCCTCCACTTT
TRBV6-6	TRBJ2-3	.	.	CASRSSGPQSGDTQYF	TGTGCCAGCAGAAGCTCCGGGCCCCAAAGCGGAGATACGCAGTATTTT
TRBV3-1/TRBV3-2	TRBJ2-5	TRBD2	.	CASSQRGGEETQYF	TGTGCCAGCAGCCAGAGGGGAGGGGAAGAGACCCAGTACTTC
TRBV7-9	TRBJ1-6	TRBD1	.	CASSPGTGGGSPLHF	TGTGCCAGCAGCCCAGGGACAGGGGGTGGCTCACCCCTCCACTTT
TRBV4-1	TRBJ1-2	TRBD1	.	CASSTRTGDSYGYTF	TGCGCCAGCAGCACGCGGACAGGGGACTCCTATGGCTACACCTTC
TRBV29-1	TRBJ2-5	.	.	CSVRSGRETQYF	TGCAGCGTTCGTAGCGGTCGGGAGACCCAGTACTTC
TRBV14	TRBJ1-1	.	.	CASSGRQQTEAFF	TGTGCCAGCAGCGGACGACAGCAGACTGAAGCTTTCTTT
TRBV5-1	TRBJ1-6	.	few	CASSLGGLNSPLHF	TGCGCCAGCAGCTTGGGAGGACTTAATTCACCCCTCCACTTT
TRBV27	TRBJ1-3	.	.	CASSLGRSGNTIYF	TGTGCCAGCAGTTTAGGTAGATCCGGAAACACCATATATTTT
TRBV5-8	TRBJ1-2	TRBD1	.	CASSLGGQLGYTF	TGTGCCAGCAGCTTGGGGGGACAGCTCGGCTACACCTTC
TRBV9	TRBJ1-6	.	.	CASSVGGDTSPLHF	TGTGCCAGCAGCGTAGGAGGGGACACTTCACCCCTCCACTTT
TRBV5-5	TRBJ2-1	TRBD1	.	CASSFLLTGGNNEQFF	TGTGCCAGCAGCTTCTTGTTGACAGGGGGTAACAATGAGCAGTTCTTC
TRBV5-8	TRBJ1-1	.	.	CASSLARGGATEAFF	TGTGCCAGCAGCTTGGCTCGAGGAGGGGCCACTGAAGCTTTCTTT
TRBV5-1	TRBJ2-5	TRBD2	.	CASSRGDAGETQYF	TGCGCCAGCAGCCGGGGGGACGCGGGAGAGACCCAGTACTTC
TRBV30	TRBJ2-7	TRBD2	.	CAWSVPLAGNYEQYF	TGTGCCTGGAGTGTACCGCTAGCGGGGAACTACGAGCAGTACTTC